This T cell receptor (beta chain) was sequenced in a study of prognosis after radiotherapy for stage I lung cancer. V shed 6 bases, J shed 5 bases, and the junction held 10 bases outside the gene matches. Looked up from germline, CDR1 is DFQATT and CDR2 is SNEGSKA (reference sequence). The CDR3 contains 15 residues. With two-round multiplex PCR, TCR beta CDR3 sequences were amplified from genomic DNA. Gene-specific primers for each TRBV and TRBJ gene drove first-round PCR. Via MiXCR, TCRdb re-called the multiplex PCR reads, giving one row per CDR3 protein. The sample holds some 24,000 distinct CDR3 sequences, roughly 35% seen once. Points from the study as a whole: It was reported that patients with metastases and those without them differed in TRBV and TRBJ gene usage.

About this clonotype itself: Its antigen is not known.

The starting material was PBMCs, obtained before or after stereotactic body radiation therapy (not recorded which). The receptor comes from a donor aged 50 or older with non-small cell lung cancer. The chain employs TRBV20-1 and TRBJ2-3; 11 nucleotides agree with TRBD2. The CDR3 loop reads CSAQTSGSLLDTQYF. The DNA of the CDR3 is TGCAGTGCCCAAACTAGCGGGAGTCTATTAGATACGCAGTATTTT.